Shown below are 16 T cell receptor beta chains from a single sample sequenced in a study of T-cell reconstitution after alpha-beta-depleted transplantation in children. Construction of the TCRbeta library involved unique molecular identifiers. TCRdb analysed the PCR reads with MiXCR anew, one entry per CDR3 protein. Among about 440,000 distinct CDR3 sequences listed, over 40% were seen once. Source: PBMCs, taken before TCRalphabeta/CD19-depleted stem cell transplant. Receptors were obtained from a girl aged 2 to 9 with aplastic anemia, due to receive a stem cell transplant.

Only a few counts were recorded for this clonotype. The J gene is TRBJ2-7, the V gene TRBV7-8; D unresolved. CDR1 and CDR2 from the germline V gene are SGHVS and FQNEAQ. The CDR3 covers 14 residues. The V end was cut by 2 bases, the J end by 2 bases, with 10 bases between. The DNA of the CDR3 is TGTGCCAGCAGCTTACGGACGCAAGCCTACGAGCAGTACTTC. This sequence encodes CASSLRTQAYEQYF.

This chain joins TRBV5-1 and TRBJ2-1; no reliable D call. The CDR3 loop spans 15 amino acids. Germline CDR1 SGHRS, CDR2 YFSETQ. V shed 1 base and J shed 1 base, with 9 bases lying between them. CDR3: CASSLSRPSYNEQFF. Written as DNA, the CDR3 is TGCGCCAGCAGCTTGTCGAGGCCTTCCTACAATGAGCAGTTCTTC.

For this clonotype: The junction departs from the called germline gene at one end, perhaps through a read error. The rearrangement uses TRBV6-1 and TRBJ2-6; D is unresolved. CDR3 length equals 11 residues. Looked up from germline, CDR1 is MNHNS and CDR2 is SASEGT. The CDR3 protein is CASSDPGSRGF. CDR3 bases: TGTGCCAGCAGTGACCCCGGCAGTCGTGGTTTC.

This sequence joins TRBV30 and TRBJ2-7, with D perhaps matching TRBD1 (5 bases). This CDR3 region has 12 residues. In germline, CDR1 is GTSNPN, CDR2 SVGIG (reference sequence). Trimming cost V 2 bases and J 1 base, with 6 bases left between them. This CDR3 reads CAWSYRSYEQYF. CDR3 sequence (DNA): TGTGCCTGGAGTTACAGGTCCTACGAGCAGTACTTC.

This clonotype was seen more than once but under ten times. The chain employs TRBV4-1 and TRBJ2-7, with 9 nucleotides matching TRBD2. V was pared by 4 bases and J by 5 bases, with 24 bases of the junction left unmatched. There are 20 residues in the CDR3. The germline V gene encodes CDR1 MGHRA and CDR2 YSYEKL. CDR3 protein: CASSRLALRALAGISDEQYF. CDR3 bases: TGCGCCAGCAGCCGCTTAGCGTTGCGTGCCCTAGCGGGAATCAGCGACGAGCAGTACTTC.

This clonotype has at least ten counts. The V call is TRBV7-3, the J call TRBJ2-1; tentatively, D is TRBD2 (6 bases). Trimming removed 3 bases at V and 1 base at J, with 7 bases between. CDR1 is SGHTA, CDR2 FQGTGA, per germline. The CDR3 is 14 residues long. As DNA, the CDR3 is TGTGCCAGCAGCTTTGCGGGGTCCTACAATGAGCAGTTCTTC. Translating gives CASSFAGSYNEQFF. Together with reference TRBV7-3 and TRBJ2-1, the CDR3 gives the full variable domain: GAGVSQTPSNKVTEKGKYVELRCDPISGHTALYWYRQSLGQGPEFLIYFQGTGAADDSGLPNDRFFAVRPEGSVSTLKIQRTERGDSAVYLCASSFAGSYNEQFFGPGTRLTVL.

This clonotype came up many times. V is TRBV4-3 and J is TRBJ2-1, with D possibly matching TRBD1 (6 bases). Looked up from germline, CDR1 is LGHNA and CDR2 is YSLEER. This CDR3 has 13 residues. With 1 base removed from V and 14 bases from J, the gap between germline ends came to 15 bases. This CDR3 is CASSQARNRVEFF. For the CDR3, the DNA is TGCGCCAGCAGCCAAGCCAGGAACAGGGTAGAGTTCTTC.

With regard to this clonotype: This may stem from a read error, because a much larger clone lies one nucleotide away. The rearrangement links TRBV7-2 to TRBJ2-5, with TRBD1 matching 8 bases. Germline loops: CDR1 SGHTA, CDR2 FQGNSA. The CDR3 runs to 16 residues. This CDR3 is CASSSQTTGAQDTQYF. CDR3 sequence (DNA): TGTGCCAGCAGCTCCCAGACGACAGGGGCCCAAGACACCCAGTACTTC.

This clonotype was observed many times. The chain carries TRBV7-2 and TRBJ2-3; perhaps D is TRBD1 or TRBD2 (6 bases each). The CDR3 spans 17 residues. The V gene's germline CDR1 is SGHTA and CDR2 FQGNSA. V gave up 4 bases and J gave up 0 bases, with 17 bases separating them. The CDR3 reads CASSYRLGGGSTDTQYF. The CDR3 DNA reads TGTGCCAGCAGCTATCGACTAGGAGGGGGTAGCACAGATACGCAGTATTTT.

This chain connects TRBV5-1 to TRBJ2-3; 9 bases are a match to TRBD1. After removal of 3 bases from V and 1 base from J, the junction contained 9 bases not matched to a gene. CDR1 and CDR2 (germline): SGHRS, YFSETQ. The CDR3 totals 17 residues. The DNA for the CDR3 is TGCGCCAGCAGCTCGGCACAGGGGGCCACTGGCACAGATACGCAGTATTTT. Its protein product is CASSSAQGATGTDTQYF.

This clonotype was counted ten times or more. This chain links TRBV6-1 with TRBJ2-1, with D possibly being TRBD1 or TRBD2 (5 bases each). Per germline, CDR1 MNHNS and CDR2 SASEGT. This CDR3 comprises 13 residues. V shed 6 bases and J shed 6 bases, with 12 bases lying between them. CDR3 region: CASRTAGSNEQFF. CDR3 nucleotide sequence: TGTGCCAGCAGGACTGCAGGGAGCAATGAGCAGTTCTTC.

V and J are TRBV6-1 and TRBJ2-3, with TRBD2 matching over 14 bases. Germline V lookup: CDR1 MNHNS, CDR2 SASEGT. J was trimmed by 2 bases and V by 5 bases; bases with no gene match: 9. This CDR3 spans 18 amino acids. The CDR3 reads CASSPDPGLAGVTDTQYF. The CDR3 region has the DNA TGTGCCAGCAGTCCTGATCCGGGACTAGCGGGAGTCACAGATACGCAGTATTTT.

This clonotype was counted at least ten times. This chain links TRBV5-1 with TRBJ1-1, with 8 bases lining up with TRBD1. This CDR3 has 14 residues. Germline V gives CDR1 SGHRS, CDR2 YFSETQ. The V segment lost 4 bases and the J segment 5 bases; nucleotides outside the gene matches: 7. The chain's CDR3 is CASSPRTGWTEAFF. The CDR3 bases are TGCGCCAGCAGCCCCCGGACAGGGTGGACTGAAGCTTTCTTT.

The J gene is TRBJ2-7, the V gene TRBV29-1; 9 positions agree with TRBD1. The CDR3 sequence is 14 residues long. Germline values: CDR1 SQVTM, CDR2 ANQGSEA. Germline trimming cut 0 bases from V and 1 base from J; bases unmatched to any gene: 1. CDR3 loop: CSVEEGTGSYEQYF. The CDR3 nucleotides are TGCAGCGTTGAAGAAGGGACAGGGTCCTACGAGCAGTACTTC.

V usage is TRBV27 and J usage is TRBJ2-1; TRBD1 or TRBD2 may be the D gene (10 bases each). Trimming stripped 5 bases from V and 5 bases from J, with 28 bases between. CDR3 length: 19 amino acids. CDR1 and CDR2 (germline): MNHEY, SMNVEV (reference sequence). The chain's CDR3 is CASSPRDRGLAGVNNEQFF. The CDR3 nucleotides read TGTGCCAGCAGTCCCCGGGACAGGGGTCTAGCGGGAGTCAACAATGAGCAGTTCTTC.

Ten or more counts support this clonotype. The chain couples TRBV5-1 to TRBJ2-7, with 10 bases identical to TRBD2. CDR3 length: 14 residues. The J segment lost 4 bases and the V segment lost 3 bases, leaving 4 bases of the junction unmatched. Per the germline V gene, CDR1 is SGHRS and CDR2 is YFSETQ. The CDR3 here is CASSSGTSEYEQYF. In DNA, the CDR3 is TGCGCCAGCAGCTCCGGGACTAGCGAGTACGAGCAGTACTTC.